This T cell receptor beta chain was captured by sequencing in a study of memory CD4+ T cells and cytomegalovirus serostatus. Study background: Healthy Belgian adult donors included several CMV-positive and 20 to 30 CMV-negative people. Findings and caveats of the study: CD4+ memory repertoires contained about two fifths of the roughly 160 reported CMV TCRbeta sequences. Median bootstrapped AUC for CMV status was just under 0.97 originally, 0.85 to 0.92 US-trained.

The CDR3 is made up of 15 amino acids. Germline CDR1 reads MNHEY; CDR2 reads SVGAGI. Trimming removed 2 bases from V and 3 bases from J; junction bases left unmatched: 2. This clone has just one count. What it recognizes is unknown. Original analysis: After removing out-of-frame reads, over 2 million distinct TCRbeta sequences remained. Profiled with immunoSEQ multiplex PCR; TCRdb holds only in-frame clones, not every one. V, J and clone size are taken as reported in that table, and D and trimming were inferred from the DNA itself. This table has 35,000 to 50,000 clones, roughly 79% appearing once. The sort gate was single viable CD3+CD4+CD8-CD45RO+ cells for memory CD4+ T cells.

The source is an adult in good health and CMV-seronegative. V gene TRBV6-5 combines with J gene TRBJ2-7; 12 bases agree with TRBD1. Sequencing was performed on memory CD4+ T cells from blood. CDR3 region: CASSYRDRGLYEQYF. DNA for the CDR3: TGTGCCAGCAGTTACCGGGACAGGGGGCTCTACGAGCAGTACTTC.